A selection of T cell receptor beta chains follows, all from one sample in a study of neoadjuvant nivolumab and ipilimumab in lung cancer. Measured with immunoSEQ multiplex PCR; TCRdb has only the in-frame clones, and not every one. The sample lists 40,000 to 55,000 clones, 85% to 90% seen once, with about 3.5% in the top ten. The source was blood, collected before neoadjuvant nivolumab, alone or with ipilimumab. These receptors all come from an adult with non-small cell lung cancer. Some clones in this sample may be carry-over from other donors' samples. Each CDR3 is given with its conserved first and last residue. Fields, in order: CDR3 length, J gene, V gene, D gene, clone size, CDR3 DNA, CDR3 protein. A D gene is named only where the DNA matches it firmly. Clone size is stated in some rows and not others, as once, few, many or a class when expanded.

len: 14
j_gene: TRBJ2-2
v_gene: TRBV6-5
d_gene: .
abundance: .
CDR3nt: TGTGCCAGCAGTACGGGGGACACTTCCGGGGAGCTGTTTTTT
CDR3aa: CASSTGDTSGELFF

len: 15
j_gene: TRBJ1-1
v_gene: TRBV6-6
d_gene: .
abundance: .
CDR3nt: TGTGCCAGCAGTTACAGGGGGGCCACTAACACTGAAGCTTTCTTT
CDR3aa: CASSYRGATNTEAFF

len: 16
j_gene: TRBJ2-3
v_gene: TRBV27
d_gene: .
abundance: once
CDR3nt: TGTGCCAGCAGTTTTTGGAGCGGATCCCTCACAGATACGCAGTATTTT
CDR3aa: CASSFWSGSLTDTQYF

len: 15
j_gene: TRBJ2-7
v_gene: TRBV19
d_gene: TRBD2
abundance: .
CDR3nt: TGTGCCAGTAGTACAGGGGCTAGCGGGAAATACGAGCAGTACTTC
CDR3aa: CASSTGASGKYEQYF

len: 12
j_gene: TRBJ2-5
v_gene: TRBV7-9
d_gene: .
abundance: .
CDR3nt: TGTGCCAGCGGCGGCTCGCAAGAGACCCAGTACTTC
CDR3aa: CASGGSQETQYF

len: 15
j_gene: TRBJ1-5
v_gene: TRBV19
d_gene: TRBD1
abundance: .
CDR3nt: TGTGCCAGTAGCCGTGGACAGGCTAACGATCAGCCCCAGCATTTT
CDR3aa: CASSRGQANDQPQHF

len: 18
j_gene: TRBJ1-3
v_gene: TRBV4-1
d_gene: .
abundance: .
CDR3nt: TGCGCCAGCAGCCAAGATAAAGGAGGCAGGGCAACTGGAAACACCATATATTTT
CDR3aa: CASSQDKGGRATGNTIYF

len: 15
j_gene: TRBJ1-1
v_gene: TRBV7-9
d_gene: TRBD1
abundance: .
CDR3nt: TGTGCCAGCAGCTTTGGGGCCAGGGGGTACACTGAAGCTTTCTTT
CDR3aa: CASSFGARGYTEAFF

len: 15
j_gene: TRBJ2-7
v_gene: TRBV19
d_gene: TRBD2
abundance: .
CDR3nt: TGTGCCAGTAGGCTTAAGACTAGCGGGACCTACGAGCAGTACTTC
CDR3aa: CASRLKTSGTYEQYF

len: 14
j_gene: TRBJ1-2
v_gene: TRBV5-4
d_gene: .
abundance: .
CDR3nt: TGTGCCAGCAGCTTGGTGGGTCCGGGGGATGGCTACACCTTC
CDR3aa: CASSLVGPGDGYTF

len: 15
j_gene: TRBJ1-1
v_gene: TRBV6-5
d_gene: .
abundance: .
CDR3nt: TGTGCCAGCAGTTACTCGGAGACCCTGAACACTGAAGCTTTCTTT
CDR3aa: CASSYSETLNTEAFF

len: 11
j_gene: TRBJ1-2
v_gene: TRBV30
d_gene: .
abundance: .
CDR3nt: TGTGCCTGGGGGGGCGACTATGGCTACACCTTC
CDR3aa: CAWGGDYGYTF

len: 13
j_gene: TRBJ2-1
v_gene: TRBV9
d_gene: .
abundance: once
CDR3nt: TGTGCCAGCAGCGTAGGACAAGGGAATGAGCAGTTCTTC
CDR3aa: CASSVGQGNEQFF

len: 13
j_gene: TRBJ1-2
v_gene: TRBV6-1
d_gene: .
abundance: .
CDR3nt: TGTGCCAGCAGTGGGGACGGATCCTATGGCTACACCTTC
CDR3aa: CASSGDGSYGYTF

len: 14
j_gene: TRBJ2-7
v_gene: TRBV6-5
d_gene: TRBD1
abundance: few
CDR3nt: TGTGCCAGCAACCCGACAGGGGGTGGCTACGAGCAGTACTTC
CDR3aa: CASNPTGGGYEQYF

len: 14
j_gene: TRBJ1-2
v_gene: TRBV18
d_gene: TRBD1
abundance: once
CDR3nt: TGTGCCAGCTCACCCTCGGACAGGGTACATGGCTACACCTTC
CDR3aa: CASSPSDRVHGYTF

len: 13
j_gene: TRBJ1-4
v_gene: TRBV29-1
d_gene: .
abundance: .
CDR3nt: TGCAGCGTGGGATGGGGAACTAATGAAAAACTGTTTTTT
CDR3aa: CSVGWGTNEKLFF

len: 15
j_gene: TRBJ2-3
v_gene: TRBV5-1
d_gene: TRBD1
abundance: .
CDR3nt: TGCGCCAGCAGCCCCGGGACAGGGAGGGCAGATACGCAGTATTTT
CDR3aa: CASSPGTGRADTQYF

len: 15
j_gene: TRBJ2-7
v_gene: TRBV6-5
d_gene: TRBD1
abundance: .
CDR3nt: TGTGCCAGCAGTTACCGTGGGACAGATCACTACGAGCAGTACTTC
CDR3aa: CASSYRGTDHYEQYF

len: 13
j_gene: TRBJ2-7
v_gene: TRBV27
d_gene: .
abundance: .
CDR3nt: TGTGCCAGCAGACGGGACGGTCCCTACGAGCAGTACTTC
CDR3aa: CASRRDGPYEQYF

len: 15
j_gene: TRBJ1-2
v_gene: TRBV6-5
d_gene: TRBD1
abundance: once
CDR3nt: TGTGCCAGCAGTTACGGGGACAGATCCTTGGCCGGCTACACCTTC
CDR3aa: CASSYGDRSLAGYTF

len: 15
j_gene: TRBJ2-5
v_gene: TRBV9
d_gene: TRBD1
abundance: .
CDR3nt: TGTGCCAGCAGCGGCGGGACAGGCATTGGGGAGACCCAGTACTTC
CDR3aa: CASSGGTGIGETQYF

len: 17
j_gene: TRBJ1-5
v_gene: TRBV4-1
d_gene: .
abundance: .
CDR3nt: TGCGCCAGCAGCCAAGTCGATATGGGATTTAGCAATCAGCCCCAGCATTTT
CDR3aa: CASSQVDMGFSNQPQHF

len: 13
j_gene: TRBJ2-7
v_gene: TRBV5-1
d_gene: TRBD1
abundance: .
CDR3nt: TGCGCCAGCATGGGACAGGGGCCCTACGAGCAGTACTTC
CDR3aa: CASMGQGPYEQYF

len: 15
j_gene: TRBJ1-5
v_gene: TRBV5-1
d_gene: TRBD1
abundance: .
CDR3nt: TGCGCCAGCAGCCCCGACAGGGGGAGCAATCAGCCCCAGCATTTT
CDR3aa: CASSPDRGSNQPQHF

len: 15
j_gene: TRBJ1-1
v_gene: TRBV25-1
d_gene: .
abundance: once
CDR3nt: TGTGCCAGCAGTGCCCCCGGGAGCATGAACACTGAAGCTTTCTTT
CDR3aa: CASSAPGSMNTEAFF

len: 12
j_gene: TRBJ1-2
v_gene: TRBV9
d_gene: .
abundance: .
CDR3nt: TGTGCCAGCAGCGTAGGGGAATATGGCTACACCTTC
CDR3aa: CASSVGEYGYTF

len: 15
j_gene: TRBJ2-1
v_gene: TRBV7-2
d_gene: TRBD2
abundance: .
CDR3nt: TGTGCCAGCAGCCAAAGTAGCGGGGGTTACAATGAGCAGTTCTTC
CDR3aa: CASSQSSGGYNEQFF

len: 14
j_gene: TRBJ2-3
v_gene: TRBV5-5
d_gene: .
abundance: once
CDR3nt: TGTGCCAGCAGCTTAACGATCGATTCTCTGATGGAGTATTTT
CDR3aa: CASSLTIDSLMEYF

len: 15
j_gene: TRBJ2-7
v_gene: TRBV6-1
d_gene: TRBD2
abundance: .
CDR3nt: TGTGCCAGCCGGGAGGAGAGCGGGAGGTTCTACGAGCAGTACTTC
CDR3aa: CASREESGRFYEQYF

len: 17
j_gene: TRBJ2-6
v_gene: TRBV4-1
d_gene: .
abundance: .
CDR3nt: TGCGCCAGCAGCTTCCGGAGAGATGGCTCTGGGGCCAACGTCCTGACTTTC
CDR3aa: CASSFRRDGSGANVLTF

len: 12
j_gene: TRBJ2-5
v_gene: TRBV30
d_gene: .
abundance: once
CDR3nt: TGTGCCTGGAGTGTAGGGCAAGAGACCCAGTACTTC
CDR3aa: CAWSVGQETQYF

len: 15
j_gene: TRBJ1-1
v_gene: TRBV5-5
d_gene: .
abundance: few
CDR3nt: TGTGCCAGCAGCTTCAGGGCCCAACGAGATACTGAAGCTTTCTTT
CDR3aa: CASSFRAQRDTEAFF

len: 12
j_gene: TRBJ2-7
v_gene: TRBV19
d_gene: .
abundance: once
CDR3nt: TGTGCCATCTTAGAACCTCTCACCGAGCAGTACTTC
CDR3aa: CAILEPLTEQYF

len: 14
j_gene: TRBJ2-7
v_gene: TRBV6-5
d_gene: .
abundance: .
CDR3nt: TGTGCCAGCAAGAGTCGGACAGAGAGTTACGAGCAGTACTTC
CDR3aa: CASKSRTESYEQYF

len: 10
j_gene: TRBJ2-3
v_gene: TRBV27
d_gene: .
abundance: .
CDR3nt: TGTGCCAGCAGTCCACATACGCAGTATTTT
CDR3aa: CASSPHTQYF

len: 15
j_gene: TRBJ2-1
v_gene: TRBV28
d_gene: TRBD2
abundance: .
CDR3nt: TGTGCCAGCAGCCAGACTAGCGGGAGGATGAATGAGCAGTTCTTC
CDR3aa: CASSQTSGRMNEQFF

len: 16
j_gene: TRBJ2-6
v_gene: TRBV7-3
d_gene: .
abundance: .
CDR3nt: TGTGCCAGCAGCCTCCAGGGTCCTGTTGGGGCCAACGTCCTGACTTTC
CDR3aa: CASSLQGPVGANVLTF

len: 17
j_gene: TRBJ2-7
v_gene: TRBV5-1
d_gene: TRBD2
abundance: once
CDR3nt: TGCGCCAGCAGCTTCGGGCTAGCGGGAGGGTCTACGGGAGAGCAGTACTTC
CDR3aa: CASSFGLAGGSTGEQYF

len: 14
j_gene: TRBJ2-5
v_gene: TRBV5-1
d_gene: .
abundance: few
CDR3nt: TGCGCCAGCAGCATGGACAGCCAGGTAGAGACCCAGTACTTC
CDR3aa: CASSMDSQVETQYF

len: 12
j_gene: TRBJ2-5
v_gene: TRBV7-9
d_gene: .
abundance: .
CDR3nt: TGTGCCAGCAGCTTAGCGAGGGAGACCCAGTACTTC
CDR3aa: CASSLARETQYF

len: 15
j_gene: TRBJ2-7
v_gene: TRBV7-2
d_gene: .
abundance: .
CDR3nt: TGTGCCAGCAGCTTAAGTACTGCAAGCTCCTACGAGCAGTACTTC
CDR3aa: CASSLSTASSYEQYF

len: 11
j_gene: TRBJ1-2
v_gene: TRBV7-9
d_gene: .
abundance: few
CDR3nt: TGTGCCAGCAGCTCACTGTATGGCTACACCTTC
CDR3aa: CASSSLYGYTF

len: 15
j_gene: TRBJ2-7
v_gene: TRBV6-5
d_gene: TRBD1
abundance: .
CDR3nt: TGTGCCAGCAGGCGCTTCCGGGACAGATCCTACGAGCAGTACTTC
CDR3aa: CASRRFRDRSYEQYF

len: 15
j_gene: TRBJ2-2
v_gene: TRBV30
d_gene: TRBD2
abundance: .
CDR3nt: TGTGCCTGGACCGTCGGGGGGAGGAACACCGGGGAGCTGTTTTTT
CDR3aa: CAWTVGGRNTGELFF

len: 17
j_gene: TRBJ1-2
v_gene: TRBV6-1
d_gene: .
abundance: .
CDR3nt: TGTGCCAGCAGTGAAACCCGAGTGTCGGTCACCCCCTATGGCTACACCTTC
CDR3aa: CASSETRVSVTPYGYTF

len: 16
j_gene: TRBJ2-5
v_gene: TRBV19
d_gene: TRBD1
abundance: .
CDR3nt: TGTGCCAGTAGTATAGGGTGGACAGGGGGCGTAGAGACCCAGTACTTC
CDR3aa: CASSIGWTGGVETQYF

len: 15
j_gene: TRBJ2-5
v_gene: TRBV6-5
d_gene: .
abundance: once
CDR3nt: TGTGCCAGCAGTTACTCCCTACATCAACCCGGGCCCCAGTACTTC
CDR3aa: CASSYSLHQPGPQYF

len: 15
j_gene: TRBJ2-2
v_gene: TRBV6-1
d_gene: TRBD2
abundance: .
CDR3nt: TGTGCCAGCAGTGGACTAGCGGGGAACACCGGGGAGCTGTTTTTT
CDR3aa: CASSGLAGNTGELFF

len: 15
j_gene: TRBJ1-2
v_gene: TRBV9
d_gene: .
abundance: .
CDR3nt: TGTGCCAGCAGCGTAGGCCAGGGAGCTAACTATGGCTACACCTTC
CDR3aa: CASSVGQGANYGYTF

len: 17
j_gene: TRBJ2-3
v_gene: TRBV11-1
d_gene: TRBD1
abundance: .
CDR3nt: TGTGCCAGCAGCTGGGCCGGGGGGACAGGGGGCAGAGATACGCAGTATTTT
CDR3aa: CASSWAGGTGGRDTQYF

len: 16
j_gene: TRBJ2-1
v_gene: TRBV11-2
d_gene: TRBD2
abundance: few
CDR3nt: TGTGCCAGCAGCTTAGAAGGCGGGAGGGCGATCAATGAGCAGTTCTTC
CDR3aa: CASSLEGGRAINEQFF

len: 13
j_gene: TRBJ1-5
v_gene: TRBV2
d_gene: .
abundance: .
CDR3nt: TGTGCCAGCAGAGGGGACGGGAATCAGCCCCAGCATTTT
CDR3aa: CASRGDGNQPQHF

len: 11
j_gene: TRBJ1-5
v_gene: TRBV19
d_gene: TRBD1
abundance: .
CDR3nt: TGTGCCAGTAGTGCGGACAGGGCTCAGCATTTT
CDR3aa: CASSADRAQHF

len: 17
j_gene: TRBJ2-3
v_gene: TRBV7-9
d_gene: .
abundance: .
CDR3nt: TGTGCCAGCAGCCTAAGGGGGCGGCTAGCGAGGACAGATACGCAGTATTTT
CDR3aa: CASSLRGRLARTDTQYF

len: 15
j_gene: TRBJ1-5
v_gene: TRBV5-5
d_gene: .
abundance: .
CDR3nt: TGTGCCAGCAGCTCAGGGGAGAATCGCAATCAGCCCCAGCATTTT
CDR3aa: CASSSGENRNQPQHF

len: 15
j_gene: TRBJ2-5
v_gene: TRBV9
d_gene: .
abundance: .
CDR3nt: TGTGCCAGCAGCGTAGCGGGCTATCGTCAAGAGACCCAGTACTTC
CDR3aa: CASSVAGYRQETQYF

len: 17
j_gene: TRBJ2-3
v_gene: TRBV7-3
d_gene: TRBD1
abundance: .
CDR3nt: TGTGCCAGCAGCTTAGGGACAGGGGGATTCGGTGTCGATACGCAGTATTTT
CDR3aa: CASSLGTGGFGVDTQYF